The 2 T cell receptor beta chains presented below share a single source sample, sequenced in a study of cytomegalovirus exposure and HLA in healthy donors (dated by TCRdb to the late 2010s). Receptor libraries were prepared by the immunoSEQ multiplex PCR assay. A mixture of 60 forward primers for TCR Vbeta segments and 13 reverse primers for TCR Jbeta segments was used in the multiplex PCR. Entries here come from immuneACCESS through TCRdb and include only in-frame sequences with V and J called. Some clones fail to appear in such tables; in the studies checked, an unresolved V gene covers under half of the shortfall, and the cause of the remainder is unknown. Recorded for this sample are about 90,000 clones; around three quarters of them occurred a single time. The top ten constitute roughly 4.5% of the sample. Source material: PBMCs. Source of these receptors: a middle-aged woman in good health and CMV-seropositive.

The gene calls are TRBV4-3 and TRBJ2-5; TRBD2 agrees at 7 bases. With V trimmed by 0 bases and J by 4 bases, 8 bases remained unmatched. Looked up from germline, CDR1 is LGHNA and CDR2 is YSLEER. The CDR3 length is 16 residues. The CDR3 spells CASSQEGGGWGETQYF. The CDR3 nucleotides read TGCGCCAGCAGCCAAGAGGGGGGAGGGTGGGGAGAGACCCAGTACTTC.

V is TRBV19 and J is TRBJ2-1; unclear D gene. Trimming stripped 6 bases from V and 0 bases from J, with 9 bases between. In germline, CDR1 is LNHDA, CDR2 SQIVND (reference sequence). This CDR3 is 14 amino acids long. CDR3 coding DNA: TGTGCCAGTAGCCCCCCGAGCTCCTACAATGAGCAGTTCTTC. Protein product: CASSPPSSYNEQFF.